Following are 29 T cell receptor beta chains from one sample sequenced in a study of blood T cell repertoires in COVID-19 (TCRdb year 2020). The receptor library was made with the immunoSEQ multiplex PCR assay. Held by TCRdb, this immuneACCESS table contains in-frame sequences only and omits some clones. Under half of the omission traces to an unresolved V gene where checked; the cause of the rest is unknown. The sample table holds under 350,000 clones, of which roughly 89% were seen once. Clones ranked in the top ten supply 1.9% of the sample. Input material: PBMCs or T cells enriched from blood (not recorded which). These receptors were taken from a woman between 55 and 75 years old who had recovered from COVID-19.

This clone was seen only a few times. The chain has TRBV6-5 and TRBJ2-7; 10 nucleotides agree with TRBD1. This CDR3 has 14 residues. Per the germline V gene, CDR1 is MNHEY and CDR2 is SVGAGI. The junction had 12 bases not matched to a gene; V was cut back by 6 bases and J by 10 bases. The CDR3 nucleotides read TGTGCCAGCAGGGCGATAGACAGGGGGCTACGACAGTACTTC. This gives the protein CASRAIDRGLRQYF.

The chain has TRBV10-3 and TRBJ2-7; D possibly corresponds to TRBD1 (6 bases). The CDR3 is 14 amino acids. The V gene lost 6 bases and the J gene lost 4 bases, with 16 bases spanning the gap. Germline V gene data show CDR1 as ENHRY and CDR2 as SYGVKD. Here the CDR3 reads CAISPAGTRYEQYF. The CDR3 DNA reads TGTGCCATCAGCCCAGCCGGGACAAGGTACGAGCAGTACTTC.

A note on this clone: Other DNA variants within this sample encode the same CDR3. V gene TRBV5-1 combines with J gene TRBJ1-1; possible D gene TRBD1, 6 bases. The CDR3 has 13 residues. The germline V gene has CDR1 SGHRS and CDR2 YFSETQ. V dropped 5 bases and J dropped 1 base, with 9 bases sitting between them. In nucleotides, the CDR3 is TGCGCCAGCAGTTTACAGGGGAACACTGAAGCTTTCTTT. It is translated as CASSLQGNTEAFF.

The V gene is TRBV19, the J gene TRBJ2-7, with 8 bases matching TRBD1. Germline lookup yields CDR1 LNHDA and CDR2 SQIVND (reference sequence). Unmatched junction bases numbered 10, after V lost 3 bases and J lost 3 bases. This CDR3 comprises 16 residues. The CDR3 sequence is CASSIIGTGLDYEQYF. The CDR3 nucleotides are TGTGCCAGTAGTATCATCGGGACAGGACTGGACTACGAGCAGTACTTC. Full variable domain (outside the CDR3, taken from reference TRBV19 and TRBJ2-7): DGGITQSPKYLFRKEGQNVTLSCEQNLNHDAMYWYRQDPGQGLRLIYYSQIVNDFQKGDIAEGYSVSREKKESFPLTVTSAQKNPTAFYLCASSIIGTGLDYEQYFGPGTRLTVT.

CDR3 coding DNA: TGTGCCAGCTCACCTACAGGGGGACAGGGGGCTTCAGATACGCAGTATTTT. It is translated as CASSPTGGQGASDTQYF. The chain carries TRBV18 and TRBJ2-3; 12 nucleotides agree with TRBD1. Germline CDR1 KGHSH, CDR2 LQKENI. With V trimmed by 3 bases and J by 4 bases, 8 bases remained unmatched. This CDR3 contains 17 residues.

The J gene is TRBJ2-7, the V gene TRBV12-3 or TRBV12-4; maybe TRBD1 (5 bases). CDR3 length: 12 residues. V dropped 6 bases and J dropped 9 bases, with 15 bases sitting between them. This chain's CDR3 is CASSPGLGAQYF. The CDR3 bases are TGTGCCAGCAGCCCGGGCCTAGGGGCGCAGTACTTC.

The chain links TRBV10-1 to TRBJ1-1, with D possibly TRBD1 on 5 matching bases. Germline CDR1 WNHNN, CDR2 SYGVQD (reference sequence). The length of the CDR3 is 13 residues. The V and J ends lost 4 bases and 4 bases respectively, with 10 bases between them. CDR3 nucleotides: TGCGCCAGCAGTGCCCTGACAGCCACTGAAGCTTTCTTT. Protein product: CASSALTATEAFF.

The CDR3 region has the DNA TGTGCCAGCTCACCACCAACAGTCACAGATACGCAGTATTTT. It yields the protein CASSPPTVTDTQYF. The chain combines TRBV18 with TRBJ2-3, with D hard to call. Per germline, CDR1 KGHSH and CDR2 LQKENI. With 0 bases removed from V and 2 bases from J, the gap between germline ends came to 6 bases. This CDR3 comprises 14 residues. The full variable domain, its missing parts supplied by reference TRBV18 and TRBJ2-3, is NAGVMQNPRHLVRRRGQEARLRCSPMKGHSHVYWYRQLPEEGLKFMVYLQKENIIDESGMPKERFSAEFPKEGPSILRIQQVVRGDSAAYFCASSPPTVTDTQYFGPGTRLTVL.

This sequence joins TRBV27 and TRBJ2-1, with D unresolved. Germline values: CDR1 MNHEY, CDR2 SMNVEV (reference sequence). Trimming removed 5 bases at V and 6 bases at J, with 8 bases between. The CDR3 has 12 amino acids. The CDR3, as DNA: TGTGCCAGCAGTCCGGGTCTCAATGAGCAGTTCTTC. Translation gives CASSPGLNEQFF.

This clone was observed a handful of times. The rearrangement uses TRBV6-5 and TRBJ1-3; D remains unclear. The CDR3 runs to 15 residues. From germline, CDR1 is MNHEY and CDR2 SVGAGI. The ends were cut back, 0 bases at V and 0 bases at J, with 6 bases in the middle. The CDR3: CASSYSAFSGNTIYF. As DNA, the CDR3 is TGTGCCAGCAGTTACTCAGCTTTCTCTGGAAACACCATATATTTT.

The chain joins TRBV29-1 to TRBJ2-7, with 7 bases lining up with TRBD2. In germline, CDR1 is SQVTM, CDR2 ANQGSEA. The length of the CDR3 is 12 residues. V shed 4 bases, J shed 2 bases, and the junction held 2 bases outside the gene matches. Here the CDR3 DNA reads TGCAGCGTTGGGGAGGGGACCTACGAGCAGTACTTC. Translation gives CSVGEGTYEQYF.

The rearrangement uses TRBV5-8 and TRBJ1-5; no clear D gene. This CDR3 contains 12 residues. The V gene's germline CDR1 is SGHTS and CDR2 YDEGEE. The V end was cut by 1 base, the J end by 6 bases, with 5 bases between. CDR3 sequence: CASSLSVQPQHF. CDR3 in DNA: TGTGCCAGCAGCTTGTCTGTTCAGCCCCAGCATTTT.

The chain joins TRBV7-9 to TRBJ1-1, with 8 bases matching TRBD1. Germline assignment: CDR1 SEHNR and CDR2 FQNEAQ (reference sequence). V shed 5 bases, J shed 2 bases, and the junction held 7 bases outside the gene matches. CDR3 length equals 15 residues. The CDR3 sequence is CASSAAGTGNTEAFF. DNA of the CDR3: TGTGCCAGCAGCGCAGCCGGGACAGGTAACACTGAAGCTTTCTTT. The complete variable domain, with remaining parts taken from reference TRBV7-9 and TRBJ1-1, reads DTGVSQNPRHKITKRGQNVTFRCDPISEHNRLYWYRQTLGQGPEFLTYFQNEAQLEKSRLLSDRFSAERPKGSFSTLEIQRTEQGDSAMYLCASSAAGTGNTEAFFGQGTRLTVV.

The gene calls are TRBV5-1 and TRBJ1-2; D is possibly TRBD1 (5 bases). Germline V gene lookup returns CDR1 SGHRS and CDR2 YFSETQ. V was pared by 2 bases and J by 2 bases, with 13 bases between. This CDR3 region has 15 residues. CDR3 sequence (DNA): TGCGCCAGCAGCTTTGTAGGGGCGGCAAACTATGGCTACACCTTC. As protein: CASSFVGAANYGYTF.

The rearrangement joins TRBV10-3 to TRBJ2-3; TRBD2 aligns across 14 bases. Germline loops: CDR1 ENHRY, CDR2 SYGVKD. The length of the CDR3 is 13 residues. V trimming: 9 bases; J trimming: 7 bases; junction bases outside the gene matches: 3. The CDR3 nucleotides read TGTGCCATTGGACTAGCGGGGGGCAATACGCAGTATTTT. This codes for CAIGLAGGNTQYF.

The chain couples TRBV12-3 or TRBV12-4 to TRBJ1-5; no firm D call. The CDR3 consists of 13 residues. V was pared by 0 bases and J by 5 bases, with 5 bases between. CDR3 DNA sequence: TGTGCCAGCAGTTTAGCGCGAGATCAGCCCCAGCATTTT. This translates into CASSLARDQPQHF.

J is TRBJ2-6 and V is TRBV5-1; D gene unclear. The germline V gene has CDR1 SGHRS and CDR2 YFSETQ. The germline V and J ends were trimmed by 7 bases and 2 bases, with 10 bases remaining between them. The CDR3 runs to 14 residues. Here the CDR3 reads CASSESPGANVLTF. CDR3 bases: TGCGCCAGCTCGGAGTCCCCTGGGGCCAACGTCCTGACTTTC.

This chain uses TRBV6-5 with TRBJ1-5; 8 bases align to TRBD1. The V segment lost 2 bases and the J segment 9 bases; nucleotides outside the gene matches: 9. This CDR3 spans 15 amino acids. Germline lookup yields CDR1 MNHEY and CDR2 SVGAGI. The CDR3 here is CASSYREGRGLPQHF. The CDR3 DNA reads TGTGCCAGCAGTTACAGAGAGGGCAGGGGGCTGCCCCAGCATTTT.

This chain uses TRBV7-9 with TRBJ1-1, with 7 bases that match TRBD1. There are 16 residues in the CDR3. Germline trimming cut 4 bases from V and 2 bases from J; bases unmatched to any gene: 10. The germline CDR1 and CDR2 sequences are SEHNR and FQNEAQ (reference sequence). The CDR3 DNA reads TGTGCCAGCAGCTCAAAAAACAGGGGCCTTAACACTGAAGCTTTCTTT. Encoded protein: CASSSKNRGLNTEAFF.

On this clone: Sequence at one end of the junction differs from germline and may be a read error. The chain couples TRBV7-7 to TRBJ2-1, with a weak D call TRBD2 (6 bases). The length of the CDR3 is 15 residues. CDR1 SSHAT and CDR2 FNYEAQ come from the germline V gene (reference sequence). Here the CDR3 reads CASSLAATGYNEQFF. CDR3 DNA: TGTGCTAGCAGCTTAGCGGCCACAGGCTACAATGAGCAGTTCTTC.

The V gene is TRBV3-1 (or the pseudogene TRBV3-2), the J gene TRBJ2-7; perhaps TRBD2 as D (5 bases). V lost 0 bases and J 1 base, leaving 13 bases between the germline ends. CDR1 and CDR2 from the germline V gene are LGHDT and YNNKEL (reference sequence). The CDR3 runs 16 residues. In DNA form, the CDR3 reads TGTGCCAGCAGCCAAGACGCGGGCAGGAGATCCTACGAGCAGTACTTC. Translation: CASSQDAGRRSYEQYF.

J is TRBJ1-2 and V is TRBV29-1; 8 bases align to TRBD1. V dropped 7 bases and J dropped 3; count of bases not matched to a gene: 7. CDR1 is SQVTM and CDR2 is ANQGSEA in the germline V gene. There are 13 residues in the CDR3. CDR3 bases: TGCAGCGCAAGGACAGGGCCCGACTATGGCTACACCTTC. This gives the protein CSARTGPDYGYTF.

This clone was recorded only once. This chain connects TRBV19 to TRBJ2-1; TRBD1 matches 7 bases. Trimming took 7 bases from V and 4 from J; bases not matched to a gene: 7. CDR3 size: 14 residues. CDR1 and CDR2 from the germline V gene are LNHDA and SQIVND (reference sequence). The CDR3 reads CASNIGGIYNEQFF. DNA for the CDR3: TGTGCCAGTAACATAGGGGGCATTTACAATGAGCAGTTCTTC.

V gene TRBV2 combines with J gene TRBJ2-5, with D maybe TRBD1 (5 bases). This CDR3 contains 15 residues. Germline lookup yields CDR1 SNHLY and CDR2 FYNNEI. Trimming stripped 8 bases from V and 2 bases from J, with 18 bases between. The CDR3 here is CASALSRTRQETQYF. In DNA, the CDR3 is TGTGCCAGCGCCTTATCCCGGACACGACAAGAGACCCAGTACTTC.

The CDR3, as DNA: TGTGCCAGCAGTTCTCTGAGACAGGCCGCTCTCGGAAATGAAAAACTGTTTTTT. Translating gives CASSSLRQAALGNEKLFF. The rearrangement joins TRBV27 to TRBJ1-4, with D possibly TRBD1 on 6 matching bases. This CDR3 region has 18 residues. From germline, CDR1 is MNHEY and CDR2 SMNVEV (reference sequence). V lost 4 bases, J lost 5 bases, and 23 bases lay in between.

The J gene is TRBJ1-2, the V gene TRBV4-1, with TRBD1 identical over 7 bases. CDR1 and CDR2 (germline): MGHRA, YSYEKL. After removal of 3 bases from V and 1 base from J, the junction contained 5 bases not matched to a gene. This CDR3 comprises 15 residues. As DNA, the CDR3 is TGCGCCAGCAGCCAGCTGAACAGGGGTAACTATGGCTACACCTTC. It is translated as CASSQLNRGNYGYTF.

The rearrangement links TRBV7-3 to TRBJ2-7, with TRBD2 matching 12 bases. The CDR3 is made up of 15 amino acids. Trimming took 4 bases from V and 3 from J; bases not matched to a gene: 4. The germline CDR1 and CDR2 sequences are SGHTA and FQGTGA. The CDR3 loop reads CASSSGLAGHYEQYF. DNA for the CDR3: TGTGCCAGCAGCTCCGGACTAGCGGGACACTACGAGCAGTACTTC.

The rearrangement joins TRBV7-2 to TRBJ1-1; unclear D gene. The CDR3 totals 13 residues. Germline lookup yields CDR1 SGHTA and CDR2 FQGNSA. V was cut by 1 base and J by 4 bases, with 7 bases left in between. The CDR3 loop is CASSLEQSTEAFF. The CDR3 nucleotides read TGTGCCAGCAGCTTAGAACAGAGCACTGAAGCTTTCTTT.

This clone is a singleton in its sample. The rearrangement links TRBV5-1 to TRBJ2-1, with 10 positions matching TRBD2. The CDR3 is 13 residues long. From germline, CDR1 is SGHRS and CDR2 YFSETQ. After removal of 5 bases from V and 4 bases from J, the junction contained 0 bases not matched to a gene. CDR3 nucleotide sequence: TGCGCCAGCAGTAGCGGGGGGTACAATGAGCAGTTCTTC. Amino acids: CASSSGGYNEQFF.